This is a list of T cell receptor beta chains from one sample in a study of cytomegalovirus exposure and HLA in healthy donors. Using immunoSEQ multiplex PCR, the repertoire was profiled, and TCRdb retains in-frame clones only, with some absent. The repertoire holds approximately 190,000 clones, around four fifths seen once, with roughly 7% in the top ten. Sequenced material: PBMCs. These receptors all stem from a man aged 18 to 30 in good health and CMV-seropositive. The CDR3 runs from the conserved cysteine through the conserved F or W. D genes are given only for firm matches. For some rows the clone size is stated as once, few or many, or as a class when expanded; others skip it.

TRBJ2-7	-	TRBV6-6	-	TGTGCCACCAGGTTCGAGGGGGAGGGCTCCTACGAGCAGTACTTC	CATRFEGEGSYEQYF
TRBJ2-1	TRBD2	TRBV9	-	TGTGCCAGCAGCGGCGGGGGAGGGACTAGCGGAAGCTTAAGCTCCTACAATGAGCAGTTCTTC	CASSGGGGTSGSLSSYNEQFF
TRBJ2-3	-	TRBV28	-	TGTGCCAGCAGTTTGATAGGGGCCTCCACAGATACGCAGTATTTT	CASSLIGASTDTQYF
TRBJ2-7	TRBD2	TRBV5-6	few	TGTGCCACGTCCGGGGGGGCGAGGGAGCAGTACTTC	CATSGGAREQYF
TRBJ1-5	-	TRBV4-1	-	TGCGCCAGCAGCCAAGATTTCGCAGGGCTGGGGCAGCCCCAGCATTTT	CASSQDFAGLGQPQHF
TRBJ2-1	TRBD2	TRBV5-1	-	TGCGCCAGCTTGGGGGGGAATGAGCAGTTCTTC	CASLGGNEQFF
TRBJ1-1	-	TRBV4-1	-	TGCGCCAGCAGCCACGGGAGTAACACTGAAGCTTTCTTT	CASSHGSNTEAFF
TRBJ1-5	-	TRBV5-1	few	TGCGCCAGCAGCTTAGGGGGATTAGGCAATCAGCCCCAGCATTTT	CASSLGGLGNQPQHF
TRBJ2-7	-	TRBV2	-	TGTGCCAGCAGTGATGTGGGAGACCCTGATGCCTACGAGCAGTACTTC	CASSDVGDPDAYEQYF
TRBJ2-6	TRBD2	TRBV5-1	-	TGCGCCAGCAGCCCTATAGCGGGAGCGATTGCTGGGGCCAACGTCCTGACTTTC	CASSPIAGAIAGANVLTF
TRBJ2-1	TRBD1	TRBV29-1	-	TGCAGCGCAGGGGGTGAGCAGTTCTTC	CSAGGEQFF
TRBJ1-2	-	TRBV19	-	TGTGCCAGTAGTATATCCGGGACTAACTATGGCTACACCTTC	CASSISGTNYGYTF
TRBJ1-5	-	TRBV6-6	many	TGTGCCAGCAGTGGGGGGACCGATAGCAATCAGCCCCAGCATTTT	CASSGGTDSNQPQHF
TRBJ2-3	TRBD2	TRBV6-5	-	TGTGCCAGCAGTCAGACTAGCGGAGGAGCCCCGCAGTATTTT	CASSQTSGGAPQYF
TRBJ2-5	-	TRBV2	-	TGTGCCAGCAGTCGGGTCCAAGAGACCCAGTACTTC	CASSRVQETQYF
TRBJ2-3	-	TRBV28	-	TGTGCCAGCGGCGGGGCAGATACGCAGTATTTT	CASGGADTQYF
TRBJ2-7	-	TRBV2	-	TGTGCCAGCAGGTCGCGGCAGGGGATTAGCGAGCAGTACTTC	CASRSRQGISEQYF
TRBJ2-7	-	TRBV10-3	-	TGTGCCATCAGTGAAAGTACAGGGCAACGCGAGCAGTACTTC	CAISESTGQREQYF
TRBJ2-3	TRBD2	TRBV5-1	-	TGCGCCAGCAGCTTGGGAGCGGGAGCGAGAGATACGCAGTATTTT	CASSLGAGARDTQYF
TRBJ2-1	TRBD2	TRBV18	-	TGTGCCAGCTCACCACCAACTAGCGGGGGTTACAATGAGCAGTTCTTC	CASSPPTSGGYNEQFF
TRBJ2-1	TRBD1	TRBV5-1	-	TGCGCCAGCAGCTGGAGGGGACAGGAGAATGAGCAGTTCTTC	CASSWRGQENEQFF
TRBJ2-7	TRBD2	TRBV27	-	TGTGCCAGCAGCCCTCGGACTAGTCGTTTGATCGAGCAGTACTTC	CASSPRTSRLIEQYF
TRBJ1-5	TRBD1	TRBV28	-	TGTGCCAGCCGAAGGACAGGAGGATTGGGAGGTCAGCCCCAGCATTTT	CASRRTGGLGGQPQHF
TRBJ2-3	-	TRBV5-1	-	TGCGCCAGCGGAGGACAGAGCACAGATACGCAGTATTTT	CASGGQSTDTQYF
TRBJ2-5	TRBD2	TRBV6-5	-	TGTGCCAGCAGCCTAGCGGGAGGGGAGCAAGAGACCCAGTACTTC	CASSLAGGEQETQYF
TRBJ1-1	-	TRBV11-3	-	TGTGCCAGCAGCTTAGCAAGGGGCTCTGAAGCTTTCTTT	CASSLARGSEAFF
TRBJ2-1	-	TRBV11-2	-	TGTGCCAGCAGTCCCCGGGCTAGCTTTGAGCAGTTCTTC	CASSPRASFEQFF
TRBJ2-1	-	TRBV7-3	-	TGTGCCAGCAGCCCAACGTTGGCGGGTGAGCAGTTCTTC	CASSPTLAGEQFF
TRBJ2-7	-	TRBV15	-	TGTGCCACCAGCAGGGGGGGGGCCGGGATATCCTACGAGCAGTACTTC	CATSRGGAGISYEQYF
TRBJ2-1	TRBD2	TRBV27	-	TGTGCCAGCATTAGCGGGAGGGCCCTTTTCAATGAGCAGTTCTTC	CASISGRALFNEQFF
TRBJ2-7	TRBD1	TRBV6-5	-	TGTGCCAGCAGACTTACGACAGGGCGCTCCTACGAGCAGTACTTC	CASRLTTGRSYEQYF
TRBJ2-5	-	TRBV18	-	TGTGCCAGCTCGAAGGACATGCAAGAGACCCAGTACTTC	CASSKDMQETQYF
TRBJ2-1	-	TRBV7-7	-	TGTGCCAGCAGCGCCCGGAGGGGGCTTGGCTCCTACAATGAGCAGTTCTTC	CASSARRGLGSYNEQFF
TRBJ2-7	TRBD2	TRBV14	-	TGTGCCAGCAGCCAAAGACCTAGCGGGGCGTTCTACGAGCAGTACTTC	CASSQRPSGAFYEQYF
TRBJ2-4	TRBD1	TRBV4-2	few	TGTGCCAGCAGCCAAACCGGGACAGGGCCGGGCAAAAACATTCAGTACTTC	CASSQTGTGPGKNIQYF
TRBJ1-1	-	TRBV27	-	TGTGCCAGCAGTTTTGGGACAAGTGAAGCTTTCTTT	CASSFGTSEAFF
TRBJ2-7	-	TRBV20-1	-	TGCAGTGCTAGTGATAGTTCCGAGCAGTACTTC	CSASDSSEQYF
TRBJ1-5	-	TRBV20-1	-	TGCAGTGCCACAGGGCCCCAGCCCCAGCATTTT	CSATGPQPQHF
TRBJ1-4	-	TRBV5-1	-	TGCGCCAGCAGCGATAGGACAGATAAACTGTTTTTT	CASSDRTDKLFF
TRBJ1-3	-	TRBV28	-	TGTGCCACCTCGGGGGGATCAGTCTCTGGAAACACCATATATTTT	CATSGGSVSGNTIYF
TRBJ2-5	-	TRBV4-1	-	TGCGCCAGCAGCCACCTCGGACTGAATCAAGAGACCCAGTACTTC	CASSHLGLNQETQYF
TRBJ2-3	-	TRBV29-1	-	TGCAGCGTTCCGACAGCCCAGGGTACGCAGTATTTT	CSVPTAQGTQYF
TRBJ2-2	TRBD2	TRBV6-1	-	TGTGCCAGCAGAGAGGGCGGGGGGCGCACCGGGGAGCTGTTTTTT	CASREGGGRTGELFF
TRBJ1-5	-	TRBV6-1	-	TGTGCCAGCAGTGAAGGGGGGGGAGGTCAGCCCCAGCATTTT	CASSEGGGGQPQHF
TRBJ1-2	-	TRBV28	-	TGTGCCAGCAGGTCGGACAGTAACTATGGCTACACCTTC	CASRSDSNYGYTF
TRBJ2-1	TRBD2	TRBV9	-	TGTGCCAGCAGCGTGTCCCCCGCGGGAGGACTCAATGAGCAGTTCTTC	CASSVSPAGGLNEQFF